These T cell receptor beta chains were read from a single sample in a study of shared clonotypes between healthy human individuals. TCRdb keeps only in-frame clones here, not all; method: immunoSEQ multiplex PCR. The sample records about 1 million clones, approximately 72% being singletons. The sequencing sample was made of memory CD4+ T cells sorted from blood. The receptors were gathered from a man aged 18-30 years in good health. CDR3s include the opening cysteine and the closing phenylalanine or tryptophan. The D gene is left open where the match is weak. Only part of the rows carry a size: once, few, many, or a class if the clone is expanded.

>TRBV18|-|-|TRBJ2-7|16
TGTGCCAGCTCACCATATTCCGATACCCAATCCTACGAGCAGTACTTC
CASSPYSDTQSYEQYF
>TRBV15|-|TRBD1|TRBJ1-2|18
TGTGCCACCAGCCAGGGACAGGGGGCGCGGGGATTTAACTATGGCTACACCTTC
CATSQGQGARGFNYGYTF
>TRBV11-2|-|-|TRBJ2-1|13
TGTGCCAGCAGCTTCTCCAGATACAATGAGCAGTTCTTC
CASSFSRYNEQFF
>TRBV4-3|-|TRBD1|TRBJ1-6|15
TGCGCCAGCAGCCAAGGACAGGGGGCTAGTTCACCCCTCCACTTT
CASSQGQGASSPLHF
>TRBV19|-|-|TRBJ1-1|13
TGTGCCAGTAGTACCAGGGTTAACACTGAAGCTTTCTTT
CASSTRVNTEAFF
>TRBV19|-|-|TRBJ1-2|12
TGTGCCAGTAAAATAGCTAACTATGGCTACACCTTC
CASKIANYGYTF
>TRBV9|few|TRBD1|TRBJ1-2|14
TGTGCCAGCAGCGTAGTCGGACAGGGGGATGGCTACACCTTC
CASSVVGQGDGYTF
>TRBV6-6|few|TRBD1|TRBJ1-5|14
TGTGCCAGCATCAAGGACAGGGGCAATCAGCCCCAGCATTTT
CASIKDRGNQPQHF
>TRBV7-6|-|TRBD2|TRBJ2-7|14
TGTGCCACCTCAAAGGGACTAGTCTCCCACGAGCAGTACTTC
CATSKGLVSHEQYF
>TRBV6-5|-|-|TRBJ2-2|16
TGTGCCAGCAGTTACACCCTTAGTGAGAACACCGGGGAGCTGTTTTTT
CASSYTLSENTGELFF
>TRBV27|-|TRBD2|TRBJ2-2|15
TGTGCCAGCTCACTTAGGACTAGCGGCACCGGGGAGCTGTTTTTT
CASSLRTSGTGELFF
>TRBV7-9|-|-|TRBJ2-1|15
TGTGCCAGCAACAAGGGGGCGGGGAACTACAATGAGCAGTTCTTC
CASNKGAGNYNEQFF